Following are 12 T cell receptor beta chains from one sample sequenced in a study of T cell responses to AZD1222 COVID-19 vaccine. Only in-frame clones appear in the TCRdb table, and some are missing; sequencing was by immunoSEQ multiplex PCR. The table shows tens of thousands of clones, with around 90% occurring only once. The sequencing used peripheral blood, collected on day 0 of MenACWY control vaccination. The receptors were sampled from an adult in good health.

V is TRBV6-5 and J is TRBJ2-2; no reliable D call. Germline CDR1 reads MNHEY; CDR2 reads SVGAGI. Trimming removed 5 bases at V and 0 bases at J, with 7 bases between. CDR3 length equals 14 residues. This chain's CDR3 is CASSPTTNTGELFF. The CDR3 DNA sequence: TGTGCCAGCAGTCCTACGACGAACACCGGGGAGCTGTTTTTT.

This clone has only one observation. J is TRBJ1-1 and V is TRBV24-1; D possibly corresponds to TRBD1 (6 bases). Trimming took off 3 bases at V and 10 bases at J, with 17 bases between the two ends. CDR1 KGHDR and CDR2 SFDVKD come from the germline V gene. The CDR3 runs to 14 residues. The CDR3 nucleotides read TGTGCCACCAGTGATAATATCTCGACAGGTGGAGCTTTCTTT. This gives the protein CATSDNISTGGAFF.

The CDR3 coding sequence is TGTGCCAGCAGCTTAGAAGCAGATACGCAGTATTTT. Its translation: CASSLEADTQYF. The chain joins TRBV11-3 to TRBJ2-3, with unresolved D. Per germline, CDR1 SGHNT and CDR2 YENEEA. CDR3 length: 12 amino acids. V lost 0 bases and J lost 4, with 2 bases in between.

The chain links TRBV12-3 or TRBV12-4 to TRBJ1-2; no clear D. The CDR3 loop spans 12 amino acids. The germline V and J ends were trimmed by 5 bases and 13 bases, with 17 bases remaining between them. In DNA form, the CDR3 reads TGTGCCAGCAGTGCGGAGTCCCACGCTCCCACCTTC. Its protein product is CASSAESHAPTF.

V gene TRBV11-2 combines with J gene TRBJ2-1; the match to TRBD2 covers 10 bases. J was trimmed by 6 bases and V by 2 bases; bases with no gene match: 4. CDR1 is SGHAT, CDR2 FQNNGV, per germline. The CDR3 consists of 15 residues. The CDR3 spells CASSLTSGRGNEQFF. CDR3 nucleotide sequence: TGTGCCAGCAGCTTAACCAGCGGGAGGGGCAATGAGCAGTTCTTC.

This clone appeared a few times. The V and J genes are TRBV28 and TRBJ2-1; a weak D match, TRBD2 (6 bases). CDR3 length: 14 amino acids. Germline V gene sequence: CDR1 MDHEN, CDR2 SYDVKM. V was trimmed by 6 bases and J by 8 bases, leaving 17 bases between them. In nucleotides, the CDR3 is TGTGCCAGCAGCCGCGGGGATACCCCGGATGAGCAGTTCTTC. It yields the protein CASSRGDTPDEQFF.

This chain uses TRBV2 with TRBJ1-1; D might be TRBD1 (5 bases). In germline, CDR1 is SNHLY, CDR2 FYNNEI. The CDR3 runs 13 residues. The germline V and J ends were trimmed by 6 bases and 1 base, with 9 bases remaining between them. The CDR3 region has the DNA TGTGCCAGCAGGGGGGAGGCGAACACTGAAGCTTTCTTT. It is translated as CASRGEANTEAFF.

The V and J genes are TRBV3-1 (or the pseudogene TRBV3-2) and TRBJ1-2; D is undetermined. CDR1 is LGHDT, CDR2 YNNKEL, per germline (reference sequence). V lost 2 bases, J lost 1 base, and 2 bases lay in between. There are 12 residues in the CDR3. The CDR3 here is CASSQLNYGYTF. DNA for the CDR3: TGTGCCAGCAGCCAACTTAACTATGGCTACACCTTC.

V and J are TRBV5-1 and TRBJ1-1, with TRBD1 matching 9 bases. Per the germline V gene, CDR1 is SGHRS and CDR2 is YFSETQ. The CDR3 loop spans 17 amino acids. V dropped 4 bases and J dropped 1; count of bases not matched to a gene: 11. Here the CDR3 DNA reads TGCGCCAGCAGCCTTTTCGGGGGGACAGGGTCGAACACTGAAGCTTTCTTT. Translating gives CASSLFGGTGSNTEAFF.

The chain joins TRBV5-1 to TRBJ2-3; D might be TRBD1 (6 bases). Trimming stripped 1 base from V and 5 bases from J, with 11 bases between. Germline values: CDR1 SGHRS, CDR2 YFSETQ. CDR3 length: 14 amino acids. CDR3: CASSLPGAEDTQYF. The DNA of the CDR3 is TGCGCCAGCAGCTTGCCAGGGGCGGAAGATACGCAGTATTTT.

In its sample, this clone was seen once. The rearrangement links TRBV7-9 to TRBJ1-6; 7 bases line up with TRBD1. The V and J ends lost 6 bases and 10 bases, in that order; junction bases with no gene match: 21. CDR1 SEHNR and CDR2 FQNEAQ come from the germline V gene (reference sequence). The CDR3 covers 18 residues. This CDR3 is CASSRGGGVPRRESPLHF. The CDR3, as DNA: TGTGCCAGCAGTAGAGGGGGCGGGGTCCCCCGAAGGGAGTCACCCCTCCACTTT. Full variable domain (outside the CDR3, taken from reference TRBV7-9 and TRBJ1-6): DTGVSQNPRHKITKRGQNVTFRCDPISEHNRLYWYRQTLGQGPEFLTYFQNEAQLEKSRLLSDRFSAERPKGSFSTLEIQRTEQGDSAMYLCASSRGGGVPRRESPLHFGNGTRLTVT.

The rearrangement uses TRBV10-3 and TRBJ1-1; 12 nucleotides match TRBD1. From germline, CDR1 is ENHRY and CDR2 SYGVKD. This CDR3 contains 17 residues. Trimming removed 10 bases from V and 1 base from J; junction bases left unmatched: 13. CDR3 sequence reads: CATQAGTGGAGNTEAFF. The CDR3 nucleotides read TGTGCCACCCAAGCCGGGACAGGGGGCGCGGGGAACACTGAAGCTTTCTTT.